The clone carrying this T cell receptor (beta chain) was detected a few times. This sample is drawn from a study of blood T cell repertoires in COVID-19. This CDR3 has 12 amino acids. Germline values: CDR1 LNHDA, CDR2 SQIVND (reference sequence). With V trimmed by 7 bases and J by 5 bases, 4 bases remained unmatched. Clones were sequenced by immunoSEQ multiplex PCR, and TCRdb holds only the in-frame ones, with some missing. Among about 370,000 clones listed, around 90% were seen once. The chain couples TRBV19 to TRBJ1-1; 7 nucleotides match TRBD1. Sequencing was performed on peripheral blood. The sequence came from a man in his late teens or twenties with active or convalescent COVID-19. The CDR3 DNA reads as TGTGCCAGTAACCCGACAGGGACTGAAGCTTTCTTT. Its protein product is CASNPTGTEAFF.